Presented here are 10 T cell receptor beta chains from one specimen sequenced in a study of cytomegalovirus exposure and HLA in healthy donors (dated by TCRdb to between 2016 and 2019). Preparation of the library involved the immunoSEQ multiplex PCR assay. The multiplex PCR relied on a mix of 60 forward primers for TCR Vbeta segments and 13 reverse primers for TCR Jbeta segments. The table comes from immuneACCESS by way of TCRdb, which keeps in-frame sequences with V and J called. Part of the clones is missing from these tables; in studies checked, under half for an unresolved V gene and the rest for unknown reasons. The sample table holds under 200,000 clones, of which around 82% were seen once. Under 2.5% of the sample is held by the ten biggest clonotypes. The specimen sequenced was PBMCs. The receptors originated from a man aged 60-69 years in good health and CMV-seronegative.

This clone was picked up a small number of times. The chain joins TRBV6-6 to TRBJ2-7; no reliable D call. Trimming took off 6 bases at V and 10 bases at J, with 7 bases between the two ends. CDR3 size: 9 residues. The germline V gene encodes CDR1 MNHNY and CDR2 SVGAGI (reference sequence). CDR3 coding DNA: TGTGCCAGCAGCTCCAGACAGTACTTC. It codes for CASSSRQYF.

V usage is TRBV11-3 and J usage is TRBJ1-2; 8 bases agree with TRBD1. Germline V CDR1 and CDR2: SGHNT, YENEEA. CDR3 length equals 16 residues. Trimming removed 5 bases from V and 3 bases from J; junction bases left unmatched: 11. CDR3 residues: CASSPPLGTGYYGYTF. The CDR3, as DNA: TGTGCCAGCAGCCCACCCCTTGGGACAGGATACTATGGCTACACCTTC.

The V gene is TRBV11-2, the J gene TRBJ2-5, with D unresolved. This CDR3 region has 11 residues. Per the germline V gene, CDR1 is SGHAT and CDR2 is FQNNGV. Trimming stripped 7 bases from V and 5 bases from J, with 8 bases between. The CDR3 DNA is TGTGCCAGCACTCACCGGGAGACCCAGTACTTC. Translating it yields CASTHRETQYF.

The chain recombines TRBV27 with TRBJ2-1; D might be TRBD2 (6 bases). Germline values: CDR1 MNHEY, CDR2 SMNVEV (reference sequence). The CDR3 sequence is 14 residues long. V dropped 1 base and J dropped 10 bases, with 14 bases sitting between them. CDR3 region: CASSLLGLGREQFF. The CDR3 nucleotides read TGTGCCAGCAGTTTATTAGGACTGGGGAGGGAGCAGTTCTTC.

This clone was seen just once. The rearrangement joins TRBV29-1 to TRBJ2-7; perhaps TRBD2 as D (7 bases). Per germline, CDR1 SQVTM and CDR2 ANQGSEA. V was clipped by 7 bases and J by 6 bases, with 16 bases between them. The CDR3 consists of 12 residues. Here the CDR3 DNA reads TGCAGCGAAGGGGGAGGGCTAGGCGAGCAGTACTTC. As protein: CSEGGGLGEQYF.

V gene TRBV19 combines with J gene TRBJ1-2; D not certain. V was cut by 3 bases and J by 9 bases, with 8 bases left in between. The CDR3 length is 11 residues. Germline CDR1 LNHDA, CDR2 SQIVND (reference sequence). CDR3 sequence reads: CASSMGERYTF. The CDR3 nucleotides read TGTGCCAGTAGTATGGGCGAGCGCTACACCTTC.

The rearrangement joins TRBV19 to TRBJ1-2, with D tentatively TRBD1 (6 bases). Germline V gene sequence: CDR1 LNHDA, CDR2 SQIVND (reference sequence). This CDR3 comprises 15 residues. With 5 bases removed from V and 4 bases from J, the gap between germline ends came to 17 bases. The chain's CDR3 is CASSAATGPLYGYTF. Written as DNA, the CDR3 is TGTGCCAGTAGTGCGGCGACAGGACCCCTCTATGGCTACACCTTC.

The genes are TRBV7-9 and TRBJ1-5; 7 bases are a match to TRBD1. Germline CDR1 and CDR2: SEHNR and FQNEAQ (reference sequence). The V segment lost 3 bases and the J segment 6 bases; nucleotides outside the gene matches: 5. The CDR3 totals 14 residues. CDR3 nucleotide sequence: TGTGCCAGCAGCTTTCAGGGGGTGGGTCAGCCCCAGCATTTT. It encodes CASSFQGVGQPQHF.

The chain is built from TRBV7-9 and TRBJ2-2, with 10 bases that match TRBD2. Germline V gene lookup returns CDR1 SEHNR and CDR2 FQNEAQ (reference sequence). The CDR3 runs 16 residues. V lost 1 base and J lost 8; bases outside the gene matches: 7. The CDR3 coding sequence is TGTGCCAGCAGCTTAGGCCTAGCGGGAGTACCTGGGGAGCTGTTTTTT. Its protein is CASSLGLAGVPGELFF.

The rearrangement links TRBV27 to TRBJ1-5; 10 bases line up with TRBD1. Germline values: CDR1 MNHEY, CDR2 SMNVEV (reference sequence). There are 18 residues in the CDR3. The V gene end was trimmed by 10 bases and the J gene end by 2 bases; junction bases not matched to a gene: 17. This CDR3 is CANIAGTGAPIGNQPQHF. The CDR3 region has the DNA TGTGCCAACATCGCCGGGACAGGGGCCCCTATAGGCAATCAGCCCCAGCATTTT.